This T cell receptor beta chain stems from a study of T cell responses to AZD1222 COVID-19 vaccine. Study-wide findings and caveats: The sample set comprised mostly white British donors with more females, and clonal diversity was possibly underestimated.

This clone has just one count. Its antigen is not identified. Assay used: immunoSEQ multiplex PCR; TCRdb lists only in-frame clones, some missing. The sample consists of about 96,000 clones, 80% to 90% of them appearing once. The V end lost 5 bases, the J end lost 6 bases, and 13 bases lay between the germline ends. Germline V lookup: CDR1 SGHTA, CDR2 FQGNSA. This CDR3 is 13 amino acids long. This sequence originates from an adult in good health. The rearrangement uses TRBV7-2 and TRBJ1-2; D may be TRBD1 (6 bases). The sequencing used peripheral blood, collected on day 0 of AZD1222 vaccination. The CDR3 bases are TGTGCCAGCAGCCGCGACAGGTCCAATGGCTACACCTTC. It translates to CASSRDRSNGYTF.